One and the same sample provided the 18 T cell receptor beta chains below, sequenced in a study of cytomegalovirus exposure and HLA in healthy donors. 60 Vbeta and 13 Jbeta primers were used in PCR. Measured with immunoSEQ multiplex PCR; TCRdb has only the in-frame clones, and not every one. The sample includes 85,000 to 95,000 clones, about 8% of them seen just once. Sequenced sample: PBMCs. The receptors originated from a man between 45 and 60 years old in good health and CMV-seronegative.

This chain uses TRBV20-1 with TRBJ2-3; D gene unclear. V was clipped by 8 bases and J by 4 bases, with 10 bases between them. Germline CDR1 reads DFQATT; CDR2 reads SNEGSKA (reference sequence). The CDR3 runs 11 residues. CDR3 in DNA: TGCAGTAAGACTGCCCCAGATACGCAGTATTTT. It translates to CSKTAPDTQYF.

CDR3 region: CSVAAGAGLAVTYEQYF. The CDR3 DNA is TGCAGCGTTGCAGCTGGGGCTGGACTAGCGGTGACCTACGAGCAGTACTTC. The genes are TRBV29-1 and TRBJ2-7; 10 bases align to TRBD2. Losses at the gene ends were 4 bases for V and 2 bases for J; bases not matched to a gene: 14. Germline lookup yields CDR1 SQVTM and CDR2 ANQGSEA. The CDR3 consists of 17 residues.

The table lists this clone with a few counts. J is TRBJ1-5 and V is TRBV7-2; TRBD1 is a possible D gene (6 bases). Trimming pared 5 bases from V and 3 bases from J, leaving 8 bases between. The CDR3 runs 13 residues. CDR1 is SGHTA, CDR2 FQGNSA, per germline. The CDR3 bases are TGTGCCAGCAGCCCAGGGGACAATCAGCCCCAGCATTTT. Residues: CASSPGDNQPQHF.

This CDR3 reads CASSLGGQVTDTQYF. The CDR3 coding sequence is TGTGCCAGCAGCTTAGGGGGCCAGGTCACAGATACGCAGTATTTT. The chain uses TRBV11-2 and TRBJ2-3; D is possibly TRBD1 (5 bases). The CDR3 has 15 residues. Per the germline V gene, CDR1 is SGHAT and CDR2 is FQNNGV. Trimming took off 1 base at V and 2 bases at J, with 10 bases between the two ends. The complete variable domain, with remaining parts taken from reference TRBV11-2 and TRBJ2-3, reads EAGVAQSPRYKIIEKRQSVAFWCNPISGHATLYWYQQILGQGPKLLIQFQNNGVVDDSQLPKDRFSAERLKGVDSTLKIQPAKLEDSAVYLCASSLGGQVTDTQYFGPGTRLTVL.

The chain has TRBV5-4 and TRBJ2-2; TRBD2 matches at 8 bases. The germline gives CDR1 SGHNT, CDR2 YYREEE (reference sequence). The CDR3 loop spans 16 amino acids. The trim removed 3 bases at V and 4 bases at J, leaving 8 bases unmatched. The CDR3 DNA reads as TGTGCCAGCAGCTCGCCAGGGGCGGGAGGCACCGGGGAGCTGTTTTTT. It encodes CASSSPGAGGTGELFF.

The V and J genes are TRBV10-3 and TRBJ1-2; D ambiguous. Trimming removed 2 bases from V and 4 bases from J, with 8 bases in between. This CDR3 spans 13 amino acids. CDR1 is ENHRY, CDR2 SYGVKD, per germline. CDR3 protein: CAISENRVYGYTF. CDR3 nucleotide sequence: TGTGCCATCAGTGAGAACAGAGTCTATGGCTACACCTTC.

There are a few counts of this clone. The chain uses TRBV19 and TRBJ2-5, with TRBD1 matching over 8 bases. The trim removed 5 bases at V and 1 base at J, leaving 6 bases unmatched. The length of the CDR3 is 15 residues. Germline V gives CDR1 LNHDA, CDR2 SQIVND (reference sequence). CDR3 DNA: TGTGCCAGTAGTTCTCCTGGACAGGGCCAAGAGACCCAGTACTTC. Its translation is CASSSPGQGQETQYF.

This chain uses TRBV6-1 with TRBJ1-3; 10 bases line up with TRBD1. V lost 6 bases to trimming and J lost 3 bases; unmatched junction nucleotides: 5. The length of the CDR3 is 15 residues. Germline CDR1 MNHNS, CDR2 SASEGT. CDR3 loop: CASRLGQGDGNTIYF. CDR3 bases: TGTGCCAGCAGACTTGGACAGGGGGATGGAAACACCATATATTTT.

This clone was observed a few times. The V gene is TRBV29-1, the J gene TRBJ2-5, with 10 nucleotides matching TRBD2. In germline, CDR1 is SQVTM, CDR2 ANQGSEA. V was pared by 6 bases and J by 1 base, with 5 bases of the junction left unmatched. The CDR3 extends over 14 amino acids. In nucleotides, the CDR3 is TGCAGCGTCAAACTAGCGGGGTTCCAAGAGACCCAGTACTTC. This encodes CSVKLAGFQETQYF. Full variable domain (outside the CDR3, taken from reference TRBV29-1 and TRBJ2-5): SAVISQKPSRDICQRGTSLTIQCQVDSQVTMMFWYRQQPGQSLTLIATANQGSEATYESGFVIDKFPISRPNLTFSTLTVSNMSPEDSSIYLCSVKLAGFQETQYFGPGTRLLVL.

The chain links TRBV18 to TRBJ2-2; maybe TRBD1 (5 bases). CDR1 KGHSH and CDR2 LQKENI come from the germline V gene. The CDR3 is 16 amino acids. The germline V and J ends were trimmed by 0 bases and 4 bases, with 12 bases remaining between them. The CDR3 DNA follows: TGTGCCAGCTCACCACCGATGACAGTTTGCACCGGGGAGCTGTTTTTT. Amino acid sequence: CASSPPMTVCTGELFF. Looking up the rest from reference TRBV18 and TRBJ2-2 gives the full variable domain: NAGVMQNPRHLVRRRGQEARLRCSPMKGHSHVYWYRQLPEEGLKFMVYLQKENIIDESGMPKERFSAEFPKEGPSILRIQQVVRGDSAAYFCASSPPMTVCTGELFFGEGSRLTVL.

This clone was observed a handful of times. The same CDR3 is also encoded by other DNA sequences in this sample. DNA of the CDR3: TGTGCCAGCAGCCTTGACAATGAGCAGTTCTTC. It codes for CASSLDNEQFF. V is TRBV7-9 and J is TRBJ2-1; D is unclear. CDR1 is SEHNR, CDR2 FQNEAQ, per germline (reference sequence). Trimming removed 5 bases at V and 5 bases at J, with 4 bases between. This CDR3 has 11 residues. The whole variable domain, filled in from reference TRBV7-9 and TRBJ2-1, reads DTGVSQNPRHKITKRGQNVTFRCDPISEHNRLYWYRQTLGQGPEFLTYFQNEAQLEKSRLLSDRFSAERPKGSFSTLEIQRTEQGDSAMYLCASSLDNEQFFGPGTRLTVL.

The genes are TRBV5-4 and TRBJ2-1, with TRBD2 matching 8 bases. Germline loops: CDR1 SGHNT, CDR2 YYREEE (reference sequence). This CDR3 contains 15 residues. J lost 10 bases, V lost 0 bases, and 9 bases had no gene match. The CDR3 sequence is CASSLDQRGPGEQFF. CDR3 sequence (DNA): TGTGCCAGCAGCTTGGACCAGCGGGGGCCCGGAGAGCAGTTCTTC.

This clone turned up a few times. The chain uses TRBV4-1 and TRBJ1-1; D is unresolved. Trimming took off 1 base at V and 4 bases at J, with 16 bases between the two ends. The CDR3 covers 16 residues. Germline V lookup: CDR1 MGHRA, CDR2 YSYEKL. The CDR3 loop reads CASSQGVNYRSTEAFF. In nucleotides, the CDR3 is TGCGCCAGCAGCCAAGGGGTGAACTATAGGAGCACTGAAGCTTTCTTT.

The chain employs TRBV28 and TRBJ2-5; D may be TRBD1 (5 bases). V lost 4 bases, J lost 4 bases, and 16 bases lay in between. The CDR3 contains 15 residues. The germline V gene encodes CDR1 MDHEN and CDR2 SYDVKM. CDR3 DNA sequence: TGTGCCAGCAGTTCGCAGGGAAAGCTTCTAGAGACCCAGTACTTC. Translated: CASSSQGKLLETQYF.

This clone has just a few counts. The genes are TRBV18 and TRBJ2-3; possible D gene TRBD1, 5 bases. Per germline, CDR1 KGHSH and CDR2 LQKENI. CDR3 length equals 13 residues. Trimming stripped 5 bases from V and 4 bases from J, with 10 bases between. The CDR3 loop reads CASSGRDADTQYF. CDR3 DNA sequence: TGTGCCAGCTCAGGCAGGGATGCAGATACGCAGTATTTT.

CDR3 DNA sequence: TGTGCCAGCAGCTTCAGAAGGACAGACCCTTGGACAGATACGCAGTATTTT. Its protein is CASSFRRTDPWTDTQYF. The J gene is TRBJ2-3, the V gene TRBV7-8; TRBD1 might be the D (6 bases). CDR1 is SGHVS and CDR2 is FQNEAQ in the germline V gene. V lost 3 bases to trimming and J lost 3 bases, with 19 bases between them. This CDR3 comprises 17 residues.

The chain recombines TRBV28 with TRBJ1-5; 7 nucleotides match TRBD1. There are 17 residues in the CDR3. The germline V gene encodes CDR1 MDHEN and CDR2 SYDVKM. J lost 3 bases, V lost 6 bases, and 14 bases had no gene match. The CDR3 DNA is TGTGCCAGCAGGGCGACAGGGATCGGTCTTTACAATCAGCCCCAGCATTTT. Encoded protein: CASRATGIGLYNQPQHF.

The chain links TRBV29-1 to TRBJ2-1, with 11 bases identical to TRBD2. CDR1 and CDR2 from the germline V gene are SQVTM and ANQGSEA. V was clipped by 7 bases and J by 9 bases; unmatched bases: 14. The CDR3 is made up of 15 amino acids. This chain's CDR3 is CSAPSPGLAVGEQFF. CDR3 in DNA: TGCAGCGCTCCCTCCCCGGGACTAGCGGTGGGTGAGCAGTTCTTC.